The sequence of this T cell receptor (beta chain) was determined in a study of cytomegalovirus exposure and HLA in healthy donors. General study points: Reports described diagnosis of cytomegalovirus status by the classifier as highly specific and sensitive.

Amplification used 60 Vbeta primers and 13 Jbeta primers. Sequenced by immunoSEQ multiplex PCR; TCRdb stores in-frame clones only, minus some. There are about 62,000 clones in the sample, with roughly 5.4% held by the top ten. Of note for this clone: What it binds is unknown. Other DNA sequences from this sample encode an identical CDR3 as well.

Looked up from germline, CDR1 is SGHRS and CDR2 is YFSETQ. The CDR3 length is 16 residues. The trim removed 0 bases at V and 3 bases at J, leaving 7 bases unmatched. This chain joins TRBV5-1 and TRBJ2-7; 9 positions agree with TRBD1. This TCR derives from a man aged 30 to 39 in good health and CMV-seropositive. Sequencing was carried out using PBMCs. The CDR3, as DNA: TGCGCCAGCAGCTTGGCGTCCGGGACAGGGATCTACGAGCAGTACTTC. Protein product: CASSLASGTGIYEQYF.